The entry below describes one T cell receptor (beta chain). The target antigen is unknown. The data are from a study of T cell responses to AZD1222 COVID-19 vaccine. Study-level findings and limits: A reported finding is that nearly half of spike-specific TCRs target unmutated variant regions. Among vaccine-associated CD4 TCRs, coverage spanned spike, with dominance at 160-218 and 743-854.

This CDR3 has 14 amino acids. CDR1 MNHEY and CDR2 SMNVEV come from the germline V gene (reference sequence). J lost 7 bases, V lost 5 bases, and 5 bases had no gene match. TCRdb's copy holds only in-frame clones and misses some; the assay was immunoSEQ multiplex PCR. There are 120,000 to 150,000 clones in the sample; about 90% occur only once, and 5.2% lies in the top ten. The J gene is TRBJ1-5, the V gene TRBV27, with 10 positions matching TRBD1. The sequencing used peripheral blood, collected on day 0 of AZD1222 vaccination. The sequence derives from an adult in good health. The CDR3 sequence: CASSPDRGGQPQHF. CDR3 nucleotide sequence: TGTGCCAGCAGTCCGGACAGGGGGGGCCAGCCCCAGCATTTT.